This T cell receptor (beta chain) was retrieved from a study of T cells in localized non-small cell lung cancer. Overall study results and limits: Longer overall survival accompanied higher blood T cell density. Across samples, adjacent lung featured a median roughly 61 of the top 100 tumor clones.

Repertoires were generated with immunoSEQ multiplex PCR, while TCRdb's copy carries only in-frame clones and drops some. This sample has about 70,000 clones; roughly nine tenths occur once, and the top ten carry 20% to 25%. This CDR3 comprises 15 residues. The germline V and J ends were trimmed by 4 bases and 3 bases, with 13 bases remaining between them. Germline V gene sequence: CDR1 SGHKS, CDR2 YYEKEE (reference sequence). This clone was recorded once. The antigen remains undetermined. This clonotype was sampled from an older male donor with stage III squamous cell lung carcinoma. The chain links TRBV5-5 to TRBJ1-4; D gene ambiguous. Specimen: peripheral blood, collected before any cancer treatment. CDR3 in DNA: TGTGCCAGCAGCCCCGGTGACGCAGCTAATGAAAAACTGTTTTTT. Protein product: CASSPGDAANEKLFF.